The 32 T cell receptor beta chains in this list originate from one sample, sequenced in a study of T cell clonotyping in hematopoietic cell transplantation. Repertoires were generated with immunoSEQ multiplex PCR, while TCRdb's copy carries only in-frame clones and drops some. The sample holds roughly 13,000 clones; more than 90% are singletons and the top ten take 7.8%. The specimen comprised PBMCs, sampled 100 days after allogeneic stem cell transplant. The receptor source for this set is a female patient between 50 and 60 years old who had an allogeneic stem cell transplant from an unrelated donor, so the T cells may come from the graft donor. Some clones in this sample may be carry-over from other donors' samples.

This clone has more than one count but fewer than ten. This rearrangement joins TRBV6-5 to TRBJ1-2; D may be TRBD1 (5 bases). This CDR3 comprises 12 residues. Trimming pared 6 bases from V and 6 bases from J, leaving 11 bases between. Germline CDR1 and CDR2: MNHEY and SVGAGI. CDR3 in amino acids: CASSLGGDGYTF. The CDR3 nucleotides read TGTGCCAGCAGCTTGGGGGGGGATGGCTACACCTTC.

The rearrangement uses TRBV5-4 and TRBJ1-2; TRBD1 matches 8 bases. Germline CDR1 SGHNT, CDR2 YYREEE (reference sequence). The CDR3 covers 12 residues. V lost 4 bases to trimming and J lost 7 bases; unmatched junction nucleotides: 3. The CDR3 loop is CASSHTGGGYTF. CDR3 DNA sequence: TGTGCCAGCAGCCACACAGGGGGTGGCTACACCTTC. The full variable domain, in which reference TRBV5-4 and TRBJ1-2 provide the parts outside the CDR3, is ETGVTQSPTHLIKTRGQQVTLRCSSQSGHNTVSWYQQALGQGPQFIFQYYREEENGRGNFPPRFSGLQFPNYSSELNVNALELDDSALYLCASSHTGGGYTFGSGTRLTVV.

In this sample, this clone turned up a few times. The chain combines TRBV4-3 with TRBJ2-3; D is possibly TRBD2 (6 bases). There are 19 residues in the CDR3. Between the trimmed V and J ends, which lost 1 base and 1 base, there was a span of 21 bases. From germline, CDR1 is LGHNA and CDR2 YSLEER. CDR3 nucleotide sequence: TGCGCCAGCAGCCAAGGAATCTTGTGGAGGGAGCCTCGCACAGATACGCAGTATTTT. Translation: CASSQGILWREPRTDTQYF.

The chain combines TRBV29-1 with TRBJ2-7; 8 bases are shared with TRBD1. V shed 4 bases, J shed 3 bases, and the junction held 5 bases outside the gene matches. CDR1 and CDR2 from the germline V gene are SQVTM and ANQGSEA. The CDR3 has 13 amino acids. The CDR3 region is CSVVGTGVYEQYF. The CDR3 DNA sequence: TGCAGCGTTGTTGGGACAGGTGTCTACGAGCAGTACTTC.

The chain carries TRBV10-3 and TRBJ2-1; D might be TRBD1 or TRBD2, each matching 5 bases. The CDR3 is 17 amino acids. Germline CDR1 is ENHRY and CDR2 is SYGVKD. V lost 4 bases to trimming and J lost 0 bases, with 16 bases between them. CDR3 sequence: CAISALGTASSYNEQFF. The CDR3 coding sequence is TGTGCCATCAGTGCTCTAGGGACGGCAAGCTCCTACAATGAGCAGTTCTTC.

The chain's CDR3 is CASSLSGGWRAKNIQYF. In DNA, the CDR3 is TGTGCCAGCAGTCTCTCAGGGGGATGGAGGGCCAAAAACATTCAGTACTTC. The chain has TRBV28 and TRBJ2-4; 7 nucleotides line up with TRBD1. V shed 5 bases, J shed 1 base, and the junction held 11 bases outside the gene matches. The CDR3 totals 17 residues. Germline loops: CDR1 MDHEN, CDR2 SYDVKM. Full variable domain (rest looked up from reference TRBV28 and TRBJ2-4): DVKVTQSSRYLVKRTGEKVFLECVQDMDHENMFWYRQDPGLGLRLIYFSYDVKMKEKGDIPEGYSVSREKKERFSLILESASTNQTSMYLCASSLSGGWRAKNIQYFGAGTRLSVL.

V is TRBV5-1 and J is TRBJ1-1; 7 nucleotides match TRBD1. This CDR3 is 13 amino acids long. Germline V gene lookup returns CDR1 SGHRS and CDR2 YFSETQ. Trimming at V came to 4 bases and at J to 8 bases, leaving 8 bases not matched to a gene. The DNA for the CDR3 is TGCGCCAGCAGCCCGCATCGGGACAGAGAAGCTTTCTTT. Encoded protein: CASSPHRDREAFF.

The chain carries TRBV15 and TRBJ2-3; 12 bases map to TRBD2. Germline CDR1 and CDR2: LNHNV and YYDKDF (reference sequence). The CDR3 sequence is 17 residues long. J was trimmed by 3 bases and V by 8 bases; bases with no gene match: 12. The CDR3 nucleotides are TGTGCCACCGGGGCTAGCGGGAGGGCCCCCGTGACAGATACGCAGTATTTT. Residues: CATGASGRAPVTDTQYF.

The V and J genes are TRBV7-9 and TRBJ2-7, with a tentative D call TRBD2 (6 bases). The germline V and J ends were trimmed by 4 bases and 6 bases, with 13 bases remaining between them. This CDR3 comprises 13 residues. Germline CDR1 is SEHNR and CDR2 is FQNEAQ (reference sequence). The CDR3 nucleotides read TGTGCCAGCAGCTCCCGCACCGGGGGCGAGCAGTACGTC. Protein sequence: CASSSRTGGEQYV.

Only one count was recorded for this clone. This sequence joins TRBV29-1 and TRBJ2-7; no clear D. The CDR3 extends over 11 amino acids. With 6 bases removed from V and 3 bases from J, the gap between germline ends came to 9 bases. Germline lookup yields CDR1 SQVTM and CDR2 ANQGSEA. The CDR3 bases are TGCAGCGTCTCCGAATACTACGAGCAGTACTTC. Its protein product is CSVSEYYEQYF.

A single count supports this clone. The rearrangement joins TRBV4-1 to TRBJ2-7; D is uncertain. Germline V gene sequence: CDR1 MGHRA, CDR2 YSYEKL. Trimming shortened V by 2 bases and J by 4 bases, and 9 bases separated the two germline ends. This CDR3 is 13 amino acids long. The DNA of the CDR3 is TGCGCCAGCAGCCAATCGACGGAATACGAGCAGTACGTC. Translation: CASSQSTEYEQYV.

The rearrangement uses TRBV5-1 and TRBJ2-7; 7 nucleotides align to TRBD1. In germline, CDR1 is SGHRS, CDR2 YFSETQ. The CDR3 runs to 13 residues. The trim removed 4 bases at V and 4 bases at J, leaving 5 bases unmatched. The CDR3 DNA reads TGCGCCAGCAGCCTCTCGACAGGGTACGAGCAGTACGTC. Translated, it gives CASSLSTGYEQYV.

V is TRBV29-1 and J is TRBJ2-7, with no clear D. Trimming shortened V by 4 bases and J by 3 bases, and 7 bases separated the two germline ends. The CDR3 runs 11 residues. Germline V gene lookup returns CDR1 SQVTM and CDR2 ANQGSEA. CDR3 protein: CSVGSFYEQYF. CDR3 coding DNA: TGCAGCGTTGGAAGTTTCTACGAGCAGTACTTC.

The chain carries TRBV6-1 and TRBJ1-5; 7 positions agree with TRBD1. V lost 2 bases and J lost 2; bases outside the gene matches: 0. The V gene's germline CDR1 is MNHNS and CDR2 SASEGT. The CDR3 sequence is 14 residues long. The CDR3 DNA reads as TGTGCCAGCAGTGAAACAGGGGGCAATCAGCCCCAGCATTTT. Its translation: CASSETGGNQPQHF.

The CDR3 loop is CASSGLAADNEQFF. The CDR3 bases are TGTGCCAGCAGTGGACTAGCGGCTGACAATGAGCAGTTCTTC. This rearrangement joins TRBV6-5 to TRBJ2-1; 10 bases agree with TRBD2. Germline V gene sequence: CDR1 MNHEY, CDR2 SVGAGI. The CDR3 is 14 residues long. The junction had 3 bases not matched to a gene; V was cut back by 5 bases and J by 5 bases.

The chain is built from TRBV5-1 and TRBJ2-7; D is uncertain. CDR1 is SGHRS, CDR2 YFSETQ, per germline. The CDR3 has 10 residues. The V end was cut by 6 bases, the J end by 6 bases, with 7 bases between. CDR3 amino acids: CASTCSEQYF. The CDR3 coding sequence is TGCGCCAGCACTTGTAGCGAGCAGTACTTC.

This clone has a single count. V gene TRBV4-1 combines with J gene TRBJ1-6, with a tentative D call TRBD1 (5 bases). V was cut by 3 bases and J by 10 bases, with 16 bases left in between. Germline loops: CDR1 MGHRA, CDR2 YSYEKL. The CDR3 is made up of 15 amino acids. The CDR3 DNA sequence: TGCGCCAGCAGCCAGGGGGGGGGAATATCCTCACCCCTCCACTTT. As protein: CASSQGGGISSPLHF.

The chain employs TRBV4-1 and TRBJ1-2; 11 bases align to TRBD1. Germline CDR1 reads MGHRA; CDR2 reads YSYEKL. The CDR3 is 16 residues long. V lost 0 bases to trimming and J lost 5 bases; unmatched junction nucleotides: 5. The CDR3 sequence: CASSQEAGQGVYGYTF. The DNA of the CDR3 is TGCGCCAGCAGCCAAGAGGCGGGACAGGGGGTTTATGGCTACACCTTC.

This chain links TRBV5-5 with TRBJ1-1; possibly TRBD1 for D (5 bases). This CDR3 is built from 17 residues. Germline V CDR1 and CDR2: SGHKS, YYEKEE (reference sequence). Trimming shortened V by 3 bases and J by 1 base, and 19 bases separated the two germline ends. In DNA form, the CDR3 reads TGTGCCAGCAGCTCCAGACAGCCGACTGCCCAGAACACTGAAGCTTTCTTT. It codes for CASSSRQPTAQNTEAFF.

The chain uses TRBV19 and TRBJ1-5, with no clear D. Germline CDR1 is LNHDA and CDR2 is SQIVND (reference sequence). The CDR3 length is 15 residues. V shed 8 bases and J shed 0 bases, with 14 bases lying between them. The CDR3: CASQTDQYSNQPQHF. For the CDR3, the DNA is TGTGCCAGTCAGACCGATCAATATAGCAATCAGCCCCAGCATTTT.

V usage is TRBV7-8 and J usage is TRBJ2-5; 9 positions agree with TRBD1. The CDR3 totals 12 residues. The V gene's germline CDR1 is SGHVS and CDR2 FQNEAQ. Trimming took 5 bases from V and 13 from J; bases not matched to a gene: 8. The CDR3 sequence: CASSRREDRGYF. In nucleotides, the CDR3 is TGTGCCAGCAGCCGTAGGGAGGACAGGGGGTACTTC. Supplemented by reference TRBV7-8 and TRBJ2-5, the full variable domain reads GAGVSQSPRYKVAKRGQDVALRCDPISGHVSLFWYQQALGQGPEFLTYFQNEAQLDKSGLPSDRFFAERPEGSVSTLKIQRTQQEDSAVYLCASSRREDRGYFGPGTRLLVL.

The chain combines TRBV5-1 with TRBJ2-7, with a weak D call TRBD1 (5 bases). Looked up from germline, CDR1 is SGHRS and CDR2 is YFSETQ. The CDR3 length is 12 residues. Deletions cut 7 bases from V and 2 bases from J, with 10 bases between. The CDR3 spells CASRKGAYEQYF. The DNA of the CDR3 is TGCGCCAGCCGCAAAGGGGCCTACGAGCAGTACTTC.

The chain joins TRBV28 to TRBJ1-6, with TRBD1 matching over 9 bases. There are 13 residues in the CDR3. V lost 7 bases to trimming and J lost 8 bases; unmatched junction nucleotides: 3. Germline lookup yields CDR1 MDHEN and CDR2 SYDVKM. The CDR3 DNA sequence: TGTGCCAGCATGCGGGACAGGGATTCACCCCTCCACTTT. Its protein product is CASMRDRDSPLHF.

This clone was recorded once. The chain carries TRBV6-1 and TRBJ1-2; weak D call: TRBD1 (5 bases). V dropped 5 bases and J dropped 3 bases, with 16 bases sitting between them. The germline CDR1 and CDR2 sequences are MNHNS and SASEGT. The CDR3 covers 15 residues. CDR3 coding DNA: TGTGCCAGCAGTAAAGGGACGGCAGACGACTATGGCTACACCTTC. Translating gives CASSKGTADDYGYTF.

This sequence joins TRBV19 and TRBJ2-7, with TRBD2 matching over 12 bases. This CDR3 is built from 15 residues. The V gene's germline CDR1 is LNHDA and CDR2 SQIVND (reference sequence). The trim removed 7 bases at V and 6 bases at J, leaving 10 bases unmatched. CDR3 loop: CASKEGPSGRAEQYF. The CDR3, as DNA: TGTGCCAGTAAAGAAGGACCTAGCGGGAGGGCCGAGCAGTACTTC. Looking up the rest from reference TRBV19 and TRBJ2-7 gives the full variable domain: DGGITQSPKYLFRKEGQNVTLSCEQNLNHDAMYWYRQDPGQGLRLIYYSQIVNDFQKGDIAEGYSVSREKKESFPLTVTSAQKNPTAFYLCASKEGPSGRAEQYFGPGTRLTVT.

J is TRBJ1-4 and V is TRBV7-6, with 8 bases identical to TRBD1. This CDR3 has 17 amino acids. Germline trimming cut 4 bases from V and 5 bases from J; bases unmatched to any gene: 12. Germline V gives CDR1 SGHVS, CDR2 FNYEAQ. The DNA of the CDR3 is TGTGCCAGCAGCTCCCTTCAGGGGGCTGTGTTGAATGAAAAACTGTTTTTT. Amino acids: CASSSLQGAVLNEKLFF.

The chain joins TRBV5-6 to TRBJ1-5; TRBD1 matches at 8 bases. The CDR3 loop spans 16 amino acids. Trimming removed 3 bases from V and 4 bases from J; junction bases left unmatched: 9. Per the germline V gene, CDR1 is SGHDT and CDR2 is YYEEEE. The CDR3 sequence is CASSSSGQGWNQPQHF. The CDR3 DNA reads as TGTGCCAGCAGCTCGTCCGGACAGGGCTGGAATCAGCCCCAGCATTTT.

The genes are TRBV13 and TRBJ1-1; TRBD1 matches 9 bases. V lost 5 bases, J lost 4 bases, and 8 bases stayed unmatched. From germline, CDR1 is PRHDT and CDR2 FYEKMQ (reference sequence). The CDR3 consists of 15 residues. The DNA for the CDR3 is TGTGCCAGCAGCATACGGGGGACAGGGTTCACTGAAGCTTTCTTT. Translation: CASSIRGTGFTEAFF.

This sequence joins TRBV19 and TRBJ1-4, with D unclear. The CDR3 is 14 amino acids. Trimming stripped 2 bases from V and 8 bases from J, with 12 bases between. The germline V gene has CDR1 LNHDA and CDR2 SQIVND (reference sequence). CDR3 sequence: CASSIFGRYEKLFF. The CDR3 DNA sequence: TGTGCCAGTAGTATATTCGGGCGGTACGAAAAACTGTTTTTT.

CDR3 amino acids: CASRRTSGRGGTRGSNEQFF. CDR3 coding DNA: TGTGCCAGCAGACGTACTAGCGGCAGGGGGGGGACGAGGGGCAGCAATGAGCAGTTCTTC. The chain carries TRBV4-2 and TRBJ2-1; D may be TRBD2 (8 bases). The CDR3 sequence is 20 residues long. Per the germline V gene, CDR1 is LGHNA and CDR2 is YNFKEQ. V was trimmed by 6 bases and J by 6 bases, leaving 33 bases between them.

This chain uses TRBV7-9 with TRBJ2-1, with D maybe TRBD2 (6 bases). V was cut by 1 base and J by 5 bases, with 12 bases left in between. The CDR3 sequence is 15 residues long. The germline gives CDR1 SEHNR, CDR2 FQNEAQ (reference sequence). The CDR3 loop is CASSLEGGVHNEQFF. DNA of the CDR3: TGTGCCAGCAGCTTAGAGGGAGGAGTCCACAATGAGCAGTTCTTC.

J is TRBJ2-3 and V is TRBV29-1; D remains ambiguous. The germline CDR1 and CDR2 sequences are SQVTM and ANQGSEA. The length of the CDR3 is 14 residues. V was pared by 7 bases and J by 6 bases, with 20 bases between. The CDR3 nucleotides are TGCAGCGCTGCACCCAGGCGGCTCCAGGATACGCAGTATTTT. Translation: CSAAPRRLQDTQYF.